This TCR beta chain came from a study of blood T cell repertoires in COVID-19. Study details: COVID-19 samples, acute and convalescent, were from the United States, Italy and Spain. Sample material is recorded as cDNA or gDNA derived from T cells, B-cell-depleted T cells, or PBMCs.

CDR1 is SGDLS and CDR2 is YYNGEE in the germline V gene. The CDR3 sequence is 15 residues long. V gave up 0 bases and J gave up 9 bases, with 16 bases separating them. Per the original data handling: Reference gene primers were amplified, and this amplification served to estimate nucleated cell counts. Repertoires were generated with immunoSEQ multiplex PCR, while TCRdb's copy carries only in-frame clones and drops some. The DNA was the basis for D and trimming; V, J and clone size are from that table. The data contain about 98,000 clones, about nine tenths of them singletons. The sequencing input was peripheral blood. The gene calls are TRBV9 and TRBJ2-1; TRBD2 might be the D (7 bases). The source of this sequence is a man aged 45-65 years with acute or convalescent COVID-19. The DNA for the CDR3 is TGTGCCAGCAGCGTAGGGGCGGGGAGGGGGATTGAGCAGTTCTTC. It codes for CASSVGAGRGIEQFF.